The 28 T cell receptor beta chains given below trace back to one sample, sequenced in a study of PD-L1 blockade in urothelial cancer. The time point: pretreatment peripheral blood. This table comes from immunoSEQ multiplex PCR, and its TCRdb copy is limited to in-frame clones, with some not included. Of some 38,000 clones in the sample, over 80% were seen once. Material: PBMCs, obtained around atezolizumab (anti-PD-L1) treatment. The receptor source for this set is an elderly man with urothelial cancer.

The V and J genes are TRBV2 and TRBJ2-2, with D possibly TRBD2 on 6 matching bases. V was trimmed by 7 bases and J by 0 bases, leaving 9 bases between them. Germline V lookup: CDR1 SNHLY, CDR2 FYNNEI. The CDR3 is made up of 14 amino acids. CDR3 amino acids: CASTGTPNTGELFF. The CDR3 nucleotides are TGTGCCAGCACGGGGACTCCGAACACCGGGGAGCTGTTTTTT.

This rearrangement joins TRBV27 to TRBJ1-1, with TRBD1 as a possible D gene (6 bases). Trimming took off 8 bases at V and 10 bases at J, with 20 bases between the two ends. Germline V gene data show CDR1 as MNHEY and CDR2 as SMNVEV (reference sequence). The CDR3 spans 13 residues. The CDR3 nucleotides read TGTGCCAGCGGGTGGGGGGGCAATGGTGTAGCTTTCTTT. Residues: CASGWGGNGVAFF.

The genes are TRBV28 and TRBJ2-1; TRBD1 matches at 11 bases. Germline CDR1 is MDHEN and CDR2 is SYDVKM. J gave up 0 bases and V 2 bases, and 0 bases lay outside the gene matches. The CDR3 is 16 amino acids. The CDR3 protein is CASSLGTGGSYNEQFF. In DNA form, the CDR3 reads TGTGCCAGCAGTTTAGGGACAGGGGGCTCCTACAATGAGCAGTTCTTC. The full variable domain, with the rest looked up from reference TRBV28 and TRBJ2-1, is DVKVTQSSRYLVKRTGEKVFLECVQDMDHENMFWYRQDPGLGLRLIYFSYDVKMKEKGDIPEGYSVSREKKERFSLILESASTNQTSMYLCASSLGTGGSYNEQFFGPGTRLTVL.

The CDR3 loop reads CASSSIAGPAYF. CDR3 in DNA: TGTGCCAGCAGTTCGATAGCGGGACCTGCGTATTTT. V and J are TRBV28 and TRBJ2-3; 8 nucleotides match TRBD2. V lost 4 bases and J lost 14; bases outside the gene matches: 8. The CDR3 is 12 amino acids. Germline V gene sequence: CDR1 MDHEN, CDR2 SYDVKM.

This clone appeared a single time. J is TRBJ2-5 and V is TRBV7-6, with D perhaps TRBD1 (6 bases). This CDR3 is 16 amino acids long. Trimming shortened V by 0 bases and J by 4 bases, and 15 bases separated the two germline ends. Germline CDR1 is SGHVS and CDR2 is FNYEAQ. CDR3 in amino acids: CASSLAGHTNRETQYF. The CDR3 nucleotides are TGTGCCAGCAGCTTAGCGGGACACACCAACCGAGAGACCCAGTACTTC.

The CDR3: CASSPEAGGTGELFF. The CDR3 DNA follows: TGTGCCAGCTCACCAGAGGCAGGGGGCACCGGGGAGCTGTTTTTT. The V call is TRBV18, the J call TRBJ2-2, with 7 positions matching TRBD1. Germline CDR1 reads KGHSH; CDR2 reads LQKENI. The trim removed 2 bases at V and 4 bases at J, leaving 4 bases unmatched. The CDR3 has 15 amino acids. The variable domain in full, with the rest retrieved from reference TRBV18 and TRBJ2-2, is NAGVMQNPRHLVRRRGQEARLRCSPMKGHSHVYWYRQLPEEGLKFMVYLQKENIIDESGMPKERFSAEFPKEGPSILRIQQVVRGDSAAYFCASSPEAGGTGELFFGEGSRLTVL.

This chain connects TRBV6-5 to TRBJ2-7; TRBD1 agrees at 8 bases. The CDR3 has 15 amino acids. Germline assignment: CDR1 MNHEY and CDR2 SVGAGI. V was clipped by 6 bases and J by 3 bases; unmatched bases: 10. Here the CDR3 reads CASRPGQGVGYEQYF. Here the CDR3 DNA reads TGTGCCAGCAGACCAGGACAGGGCGTGGGCTACGAGCAGTACTTC.

This chain connects TRBV6-5 to TRBJ2-2; D not resolved. Germline CDR1 reads MNHEY; CDR2 reads SVGAGI. This CDR3 is 14 amino acids long. The V and J ends lost 0 bases and 5 bases respectively, with 7 bases between them. The CDR3 loop reads CASSYSGPTGELFF. The CDR3 coding sequence is TGTGCCAGCAGTTACTCGGGCCCGACCGGGGAGCTGTTTTTT.

The chain combines TRBV5-4 with TRBJ2-3; 7 bases agree with TRBD2. With V trimmed by 0 bases and J by 2 bases, 6 bases remained unmatched. The CDR3 contains 16 residues. Germline CDR1 SGHNT, CDR2 YYREEE (reference sequence). CDR3 sequence (DNA): TGTGCCAGCAGCTTGGCCGGGACTATCAACACAGATACGCAGTATTTT. It translates to CASSLAGTINTDTQYF.

The chain uses TRBV27 and TRBJ2-1; 10 nucleotides line up with TRBD2. The CDR3 has 15 amino acids. Losses at the gene ends were 5 bases for V and 7 bases for J; bases not matched to a gene: 8. Germline V CDR1 and CDR2: MNHEY, SMNVEV (reference sequence). In DNA, the CDR3 is TGTGCCAGCAGTGGGTGGACTAGCGGACGAAATGAGCAGTTCTTC. It translates to CASSGWTSGRNEQFF.

The J gene is TRBJ2-7, the V gene TRBV6-7; 9 positions match TRBD1. TRBV6-7 is marked as an open reading frame, function uncertain. CDR3 length: 15 amino acids. J was trimmed by 0 bases and V by 7 bases; bases with no gene match: 7. This chain's CDR3 is CASTLGQGLSYEQYF. The DNA of the CDR3 is TGTGCCAGCACTCTCGGACAGGGGCTCTCCTACGAGCAGTACTTC.

The genes are TRBV18 and TRBJ2-3; 11 nucleotides agree with TRBD2. CDR1 KGHSH and CDR2 LQKENI come from the germline V gene. Unmatched junction bases numbered 3, after V lost 3 bases and J lost 4 bases. The CDR3 runs 15 residues. The CDR3 DNA reads as TGTGCCAGCTCACCTGTAGCGGGAGGGTCAGATACGCAGTATTTT. Residues: CASSPVAGGSDTQYF.

This chain links TRBV5-4 with TRBJ2-2; 11 bases match TRBD2. The CDR3 is made up of 17 amino acids. Germline CDR1 and CDR2: SGHNT and YYREEE (reference sequence). The trim removed 4 bases at V and 7 bases at J, leaving 12 bases unmatched. CDR3 loop: CASSLIAGGQKDGELFF. CDR3 nucleotides: TGTGCCAGCAGCCTTATAGCGGGAGGGCAAAAGGACGGGGAGCTGTTTTTT.

The rearrangement uses TRBV28 and TRBJ1-1; D unclear. The CDR3 runs 14 residues. Germline CDR1 MDHEN, CDR2 SYDVKM. Trimming stripped 3 bases from V and 0 bases from J, with 8 bases between. CDR3 DNA: TGTGCCAGCAGTTTCAGAGGGATGAACACTGAAGCTTTCTTT. This codes for CASSFRGMNTEAFF.

This chain joins TRBV19 and TRBJ2-1; 7 nucleotides align to TRBD2. Trimming at V came to 1 base and at J to 5 bases, leaving 8 bases not matched to a gene. This CDR3 comprises 16 residues. Germline V lookup: CDR1 LNHDA, CDR2 SQIVND (reference sequence). The CDR3 coding sequence is TGTGCCAGTAGTATAGGGTCCGCGGGAGTCCACAATGAGCAGTTCTTC. It yields the protein CASSIGSAGVHNEQFF.

This chain joins TRBV2 and TRBJ1-2; TRBD1 matches 7 bases. The germline V gene encodes CDR1 SNHLY and CDR2 FYNNEI. This CDR3 spans 13 amino acids. V trimming: 6 bases; J trimming: 4 bases; junction bases outside the gene matches: 5. In DNA form, the CDR3 reads TGTGCCAGCAGGGGGGACAGCGGCTATGGCTACACCTTC. This translates into CASRGDSGYGYTF.

The chain carries TRBV30 and TRBJ2-2, with D possibly being TRBD2 (5 bases). The V end lost 6 bases, the J end lost 11 bases, and 19 bases lay between the germline ends. The CDR3 is made up of 13 amino acids. Germline V gene sequence: CDR1 GTSNPN, CDR2 SVGIG (reference sequence). This CDR3 reads CACPSEARGELFF. The CDR3, as DNA: TGTGCCTGTCCTTCGGAGGCCCGCGGAGAGCTGTTTTTT.

The chain employs TRBV7-2 and TRBJ2-3; D not resolved. Germline V gene lookup returns CDR1 SGHTA and CDR2 FQGNSA. V gave up 5 bases and J gave up 0 bases, with 12 bases separating them. This CDR3 spans 15 amino acids. The DNA of the CDR3 is TGTGCCAGCAGCCCGGTGTCGGTTAGCACAGATACGCAGTATTTT. The encoded protein is CASSPVSVSTDTQYF.

V usage is TRBV11-2 and J usage is TRBJ2-7, with 8 bases identical to TRBD1. Germline lookup yields CDR1 SGHAT and CDR2 FQNNGV. The length of the CDR3 is 15 residues. J lost 5 bases, V lost 0 bases, and 6 bases had no gene match. The CDR3 protein is CASSLDRGRFNEQYF. The DNA for the CDR3 is TGTGCCAGCAGCTTAGACAGGGGGCGATTCAACGAGCAGTACTTC.

The V gene is TRBV5-6, the J gene TRBJ1-5; D remains unclear. The CDR3 runs to 15 residues. V was shortened by 0 bases and J by 7 bases, with 14 bases between the two germline ends. CDR1 and CDR2 from the germline V gene are SGHDT and YYEEEE. DNA of the CDR3: TGTGCCAGCAGCTTGGGCGGCTGGGTGAGCCAGCCCCAGCATTTT. It encodes CASSLGGWVSQPQHF. Full variable domain (missing parts from reference TRBV5-6 and TRBJ1-5): DAGVTQSPTHLIKTRGQQVTLRCSPKSGHDTVSWYQQALGQGPQFIFQYYEEEERQRGNFPDRFSGHQFPNYSSELNVNALLLGDSALYLCASSLGGWVSQPQHFGDGTRLSIL.

The chain couples TRBV7-2 to TRBJ2-3, with a tentative D call TRBD2 (5 bases). Germline V gene lookup returns CDR1 SGHTA and CDR2 FQGNSA. Trimming took off 4 bases at V and 7 bases at J, with 9 bases between the two ends. This CDR3 contains 12 residues. This CDR3 is CASSYGLNTQYF. CDR3 in DNA: TGTGCCAGCAGCTACGGACTGAATACGCAGTATTTT.

The chain has TRBV18 and TRBJ2-2; D call uncertain. Per the germline V gene, CDR1 is KGHSH and CDR2 is LQKENI. Trimming pared 9 bases from V and 7 bases from J, leaving 18 bases between. The CDR3 is 14 residues long. CDR3 in amino acids: CASLQTSVSGELFF. CDR3 bases: TGTGCCAGTTTACAAACCAGCGTCAGCGGGGAGCTGTTTTTT.

This chain uses TRBV9 with TRBJ2-7; TRBD1 might be the D (6 bases). V was cut by 0 bases and J by 2 bases, with 21 bases left in between. This CDR3 comprises 18 residues. Germline-derived CDR1 and CDR2 are SGDLS and YYNGEE. This CDR3 is CASSVAPPQTGSTYEQYF. CDR3 nucleotide sequence: TGTGCCAGCAGCGTAGCCCCCCCCCAGACAGGATCTACCTACGAGCAGTACTTC.

The chain links TRBV25-1 to TRBJ2-1; 9 nucleotides agree with TRBD2. CDR1 MGHDK and CDR2 SYGVNS come from the germline V gene. After removal of 4 bases from V and 7 bases from J, the junction contained 5 bases not matched to a gene. This CDR3 region has 14 residues. The CDR3 DNA follows: TGTGCCAGCAGTGTCGCGGGGGGGAGGAATGAGCAGTTCTTC. It codes for CASSVAGGRNEQFF.

This clone was found a few times. J is TRBJ1-5 and V is TRBV7-2, with 9 bases lining up with TRBD1. Germline V gene data show CDR1 as SGHTA and CDR2 as FQGNSA. This CDR3 is 15 amino acids long. The junction had 5 bases not matched to a gene; V was cut back by 4 bases and J by 4 bases. The CDR3 here is CASSWTGTGNQPQHF. In nucleotides, the CDR3 is TGTGCCAGCAGCTGGACCGGGACAGGGAATCAGCCCCAGCATTTT.

The gene calls are TRBV7-9 and TRBJ2-1; 11 nucleotides align to TRBD2. The V gene end was trimmed by 4 bases and the J gene end by 9 bases; junction bases not matched to a gene: 14. This CDR3 has 17 amino acids. Germline CDR1 reads SEHNR; CDR2 reads FQNEAQ (reference sequence). DNA for the CDR3: TGTGCCAGCAGCTCCGAGCCTATAGCGGGAGGGGGTGGTGAGCAGTTCTTC. Translating gives CASSSEPIAGGGGEQFF.

The CDR3 coding sequence is TGTGCCAGCAGTTCCCTTAGCGGGAGCTCCTACGAGCAGTACTTC. This encodes CASSSLSGSSYEQYF. V gene TRBV6-5 combines with J gene TRBJ2-7; 9 nucleotides align to TRBD2. CDR3 length equals 15 residues. J was trimmed by 0 bases and V by 4 bases; bases with no gene match: 4. The germline V gene encodes CDR1 MNHEY and CDR2 SVGAGI.

The CDR3 spells CATSRVEAGSSYEQYF. In nucleotides, the CDR3 is TGTGCCACCAGCAGAGTGGAAGCGGGGAGCTCCTACGAGCAGTACTTC. The chain couples TRBV15 to TRBJ2-7; 7 bases line up with TRBD2. This CDR3 is 16 amino acids long. The ends lost 1 base at V and 0 bases at J; junction bases unmatched: 6. Germline V gives CDR1 LNHNV, CDR2 YYDKDF (reference sequence).